This TCR beta chain is drawn from a study of PD-L1 blockade in urothelial cancer. Spiking of synthetic TCR analog templates was performed in each PCR. Libraries were prepared by immunoSEQ multiplex PCR; TCRdb keeps only in-frame clonotypes and omits some of them. Of more than 90,000 clones in the sample, around 87% were seen once. This CDR3 has 14 amino acids. Germline V CDR1 and CDR2: LNHDA, SQIVND (reference sequence). The V gene lost 5 bases and the J gene lost 2 bases, with 10 bases spanning the gap. Specified time point: pretreatment peripheral blood. The study collected 1 to 8 samples per patient, pretreatment and on-treatment.

The input for sequencing was PBMCs, taken around atezolizumab (anti-PD-L1) treatment. The chain joins TRBV19 to TRBJ1-5; maybe TRBD1 (6 bases). This receptor was obtained from a man aged 55-75 years with urothelial cancer. CDR3 nucleotide sequence: TGTGCCAGTAGTGGGTCAGGGGGCAATCAGCCCCAGCATTTT. This translates into CASSGSGGNQPQHF.